This T cell receptor (beta chain) was sequenced in a study of cytomegalovirus exposure and HLA in healthy donors (TCRdb year 2017). Turning to the overall study: An earlier analysis of roughly 610 of the donors reported 250 to 300 Gb of sequence data and around 120 million unique TCR beta sequences obtained from about 179 million T cells. Rather than drawing on any new phenotypic data, the later analysis identified candidate immune exposures from TCR beta sequences and the way those sequences occurred across donors. Among the approximately 400 genotyped donors, around 81% belonged to the genetic ancestry cluster associated with self-reported Caucasian donors. An earlier analysis of around 580 of the donors used high-throughput TCR beta sequencing to judge whether each TCR beta V gene segment behaved as functional or pseudogenic. Typing coverage varied by locus: roughly 620-640 donors for A, B, C, DRB1 and DQB1; 500 to 550 for DQA1; over 600 for DPA1; about 450 for DPB1. Across some 400 genotyped donors of the cohort, an average of approximately 240,000 unique TCR beta nucleotide sequences per donor were sequenced, and roughly a sixth of those sequences were non-productive. All discovery cohort repertoires had been generated using a single sequencing platform. Five DR-DQ haplotypes were handled as single units for association and clustering, since linkage in the cohort was strong. The study aimed to test whether signatures of past pathogen exposure could be identified by cataloging public T cell receptors. Class I and class II HLA loci were covered by the typing at four-digit resolution. Along with the 666-subject first cohort, a separate validation cohort of around 110 different subjects was used. Donor age, sex, ethnicity and CMV serostatus were compiled together with the repertoire data. To predict cytomegalovirus infection status, the study brought together high-throughput TCR immunosequencing, statistical association of individual TCRs with disease status, and machine learning. To study patterns of TCR occurrence, a later analysis re-analyzed previously published TCR beta repertoires from 500 to 850 donors and added high-resolution HLA genotyping. Genome-wide SNP genotypes for about three fifths of the roughly 700 donors were used in a later genetic analysis, which treated that subset as a discovery cohort. Using immunosequencing, the study profiled T cell repertoires from 666 subjects and related those repertoires to cytomegalovirus serostatus. An early release that covered about 600 HLA-typed donors contained approximately 300 gigabases of sequencing data and 65 million to 100 million unique TCR sequences. Study-wide conclusions, independent of this receptor: In vitro tests confirmed that three of the cytomegalovirus-associated TCR beta chains recognize cytomegalovirus antigens. A cluster of highly shared sequence variants was judged likely to represent a technical artifact of the sequencing pipeline. Linkage disequilibrium might explain the correlated functional status among segregating V segments, but an unknown experimental factor could not be ruled out. Because counts were too low, seventeen rarely observed V segments, including chromosome 9 orphons, were left out of the earlier analysis of a few hundred of the donors. An earlier analysis of around 540 of the donors showed that most TCR beta V segments appeared in productive rearrangements either about 87% or about 30% of the time, which broadly matched IMGT annotations. HLA typing was unavailable for some donors at each locus, so association tests used only the typed subset. Most TCR sequences were observed very rarely across donors, whereas some public TCRs were present in many individuals. According to a later genetic analysis, donors in an Asian-associated ancestry cluster had fewer N-insertions in productive TCRs than the approximately 650-donor mean. The 87-base-pair reads could not distinguish some IMGT-functional V segments, including TRBV6-2 and TRBV6-3, so those segments were excluded. A later analysis found that TCR association rates varied across HLA loci, with DRB1 alleles showing the most associated TCRs and HLA-C alleles the fewest. Compared with equally common non-associated chains, HLA-associated TCR beta chains in a later analysis were more clonally expanded and had lower generation probabilities. In a later analysis, some 17,000 TCR beta sequences were associated with specific HLA alleles at a false discovery rate of 0.05. A total of roughly 160 TCR beta chains were listed by the study as associated with cytomegalovirus. In a later genetic analysis, a missense DCLRE1C variant was associated with V-gene and J-gene trimming of TCR beta chains, and the association was replicated in an independent cohort. Assigning TCR associations to individual alleles was difficult when HLA alleles, especially DR and DQ, strongly co-occurred. In a later analysis, most CMV-associated TCR beta chains were found to appear HLA-restricted, with HLA associations seemingly driven largely by CMV exposure. The only immune exposure information available for the cohort was CMV serostatus. A later analysis reported that several top co-occurrence clusters appeared linked to parvovirus B19, influenza, CMV and Epstein-Barr virus. Only TCR beta chains were sequenced in this cohort, and the absence of alpha or paired-chain data limited detectable features. Presence/absence analyses assumed roughly uniform sequencing depth across donors, an assumption that may not hold. The classifier was reported to diagnose cytomegalovirus status with high specificity and sensitivity in both the original cohort and the validation cohort. The authors suggested that the approach could potentially be extended to other disease states and immunological phenotypes. A further reported finding was that TCR beta sequences accurately predicted the HLA-A and HLA-B alleles for most subjects in the first cohort.

The library relied on the immunoSEQ multiplex PCR assay. The multiplex PCR relied on a mix of 60 forward primers for TCR Vbeta segments and 13 reverse primers for TCR Jbeta segments. A multiplex PCR assay on genomic DNA amplified the CDR3 region of rearranged TCR beta genes. The Illumina HiSeq System was used to sequence the amplified TCR beta libraries as 87-base-pair reads. As for the authors' bioinformatics: A later analysis counted about 80 million unique TCR beta chains across the 550 to 750 repertoires, and 10 million to 12 million of these chains were shared by at least two donors. A nearest-neighbor algorithm error-corrected the raw reads and collapsed the reads into unique sequences, merging closely related sequences to remove PCR and sequencing errors. Alignment of CDR3 sequences to IMGT reference sequences was used to assign V, D and J gene segments. For a sequence to be retained, at least a six-nucleotide match to both a V gene segment and a J gene segment was required. Rearrangements were called productive when the CDR3 lacked stop codons and stayed in frame with V and J; all others were non-productive. Following IMGT convention, CDR3 was defined as the stretch from the second conserved V-encoded cysteine to the conserved J-encoded phenylalanine. The earlier analysis of about 610 of the donors excluded any sequence lacking an unambiguous match to a single V gene segment. In an earlier analysis of more than 500 of the donors, a V segment was called functional when productive rearrangements were above 56.7%, and segregating when the standard deviation between donors exceeded 5%. To diagnose cytomegalovirus status from the catalog of TCR beta chain sequences, a statistical classification framework was built. In a later analysis, V and J genes were assigned by comparing TCR nucleotide sequences against IMGT/GENE-DB human TR gene sequences. A later analysis assigned CDR3 sequences and most-parsimonious VDJ recombination scenarios with the TCRdist pipeline. In a later analysis, each TCR beta chain was defined by its CDR3 amino acid sequence together with its V-gene family, and reads without a unique V-gene family were excluded. As a way to deal with suspected cross-contamination and a sequencing artifact, a later analysis dropped 450 to 600 nucleotide sequences that were highly shared and had low generation probability. For each public chain, a later analysis derived a clonal expansion index from normalized ranks of inferred template counts within each repertoire. Generation probabilities in a later analysis came from a VDJ recombination model fitted to out-of-frame rearrangements, and those results were checked against IGoR. In a later analysis, hypergeometric tests were used to score TCR-TCR, TCR-HLA and TCR-CMV co-occurrence, with a repertoire-size bias correction applied to TCR pairs. To estimate false discovery rates, a later analysis permuted the HLA or CMV assignments 20 times. In a later analysis, co-occurring TCRs were grouped with DBSCAN, and TCRdist sequence similarity was added when clustering was performed within HLA-allele-positive subsets. For co-occurrence clustering, repertoires with fewer than 30,000 or more than 120,000 public chains were excluded, along with about five repertoires with anomalous nucleotide sharing. Here the immuneACCESS table is served through TCRdb, limited to in-frame sequences with V and J called. Missing clones are a known gap in these copies; in checked studies unresolved V genes cover under half, and the rest lacks a known reason. V and J calls and clone size are as listed in that table; D and trimming were resolved from the DNA. The sample table records more than 100,000 clones; roughly three fifths of these occur just once. In total, the top ten clones hold approximately 9.1% of the sample.

The germline V gene (reference sequence) provides CDR1 SGHAT and CDR2 FQDESV. The CDR3, from cysteine to phenylalanine, totals 16 residues. The retained sequence is limited to the CDR3, 48 bases, with the frame set at the first base. V is pared back by 5 bases and J by 2 bases, with 18 bases lying between the germline termini. In total, approximately 690 healthy bone marrow donors made up the cohort. At the time of sampling, every cohort member was nominally healthy, though immune exposures that went unrecorded were likely present. The donor was CMV seropositive and belonged to the group of more than 250 seropositive cohort members. A peripheral blood sample was collected from each donor, and TCR beta sequencing was performed on peripheral blood mononuclear cells. The Qiagen DNeasy Blood Extraction Kit was used to extract genomic DNA from the blood cell samples. Comments on this clone: Its binding antigen is unknown. Base qualities are not provided; no much larger clone lies one nucleotide away.

Material for sequencing was PBMCs. The origin of this receptor is a man aged 40-49 years in good health and CMV-seropositive. Recombination joined TRBV11-1 with TRBJ1-2; no confident D gene assignment can be made. The nucleotide sequence is given as TGTGCCAGCAGCCCCTATCGAGATGCGGGGAACTATGGCTACACCTTC. It codes for CASSPYRDAGNYGYTF.